This T cell receptor (beta chain) comes out of a study of Ad26.COV2.S vaccination and SARS-CoV-2 variants. Study in general: Donor got 5x10^10 or 1x10^11 viral particles of Ad26.COV2.S.

The table came from immunoSEQ multiplex PCR; TCRdb's copy has only in-frame clones and leaves some out. The sample includes roughly 700,000 clones, more than 70% of them seen just once. About this clone itself: Its specificity is unknown.

Study-level results: Non-spike TCR breadth did not differ much between vaccine and placebo recipients. Vaccinees showed greater spike-specific TCR breadth than placebo recipients. Measurements of TCR breadth and depth may have given underestimates of the total T cell responses.

Germline lookup yields CDR1 MNHEY and CDR2 SMNVEV (reference sequence). V lost 2 bases and J lost 9, with 14 bases in between. The CDR3 covers 13 residues. Treatment of the sample: roughly 19 received Ad26.COV2.S at low or high dose, single or two shots; several received placebo; per-sample allocation not given. Samples were taken on day 63 after the first vaccine or placebo injection. J is TRBJ2-7 and V is TRBV27; D might be TRBD1 or TRBD2, each matching 5 bases. The material was peripheral blood, obtained in a trial of Ad26.COV2.S vaccine versus placebo. The clonotype comes from a person aged 18 to 59 who received the Ad26.COV2.S COVID-19 vaccine or a placebo. CDR3 residues: CASSLRGYVGQYF. Here the CDR3 DNA reads TGTGCCAGCAGTTTACGGGGCTACGTCGGGCAGTACTTC.